Shown below are 9 T cell receptor beta chains from a single sample sequenced in a study of T cell responses to AZD1222 COVID-19 vaccine. Some clones are missing from TCRdb's copy, which holds only in-frame ones; the method was immunoSEQ multiplex PCR. The sample gives over 85,000 clones, around 82% of which show up once; around 4.6% is in the top ten. This specimen consisted of peripheral blood, obtained on day 0 of AZD1222 vaccination. The receptor source for this set is an adult in good health.

The V call is TRBV9, the J call TRBJ2-1; 11 bases agree with TRBD2. The germline gives CDR1 SGDLS, CDR2 YYNGEE. The CDR3 contains 15 residues. The junction had 8 bases not matched to a gene; V was cut back by 4 bases and J by 8 bases. CDR3 DNA: TGTGCCAGCAGCACCTTAGCGGGAGGGCCTCATGAGCAGTTCTTC. Translation: CASSTLAGGPHEQFF.

The rearrangement joins TRBV3-1 (or the pseudogene TRBV3-2) to TRBJ1-3; D may be TRBD1 (6 bases). CDR3 size: 14 residues. Per germline, CDR1 LGHDT and CDR2 YNNKEL (reference sequence). Trimming pared 4 bases from V and 4 bases from J, leaving 11 bases between. CDR3 loop: CASSPYREGNTIYF. The CDR3 DNA follows: TGTGCCAGCAGCCCATACAGGGAAGGAAACACCATATATTTT.

This sequence joins TRBV6-5 and TRBJ1-6, with a tentative D call TRBD1 (5 bases). Trimming took 0 bases from V and 7 from J, leaving 13 bases between them. Per the germline V gene, CDR1 is MNHEY and CDR2 is SVGAGI. This CDR3 is built from 16 residues. The CDR3 coding sequence is TGTGCCAGCAGTTACTCGAAAACCAGGGTGAATTCACCCCTCCACTTT. Its translation is CASSYSKTRVNSPLHF.

The chain employs TRBV14 and TRBJ1-1; perhaps TRBD1 as D (6 bases). Trimming stripped 0 bases from V and 0 bases from J, with 14 bases between. The CDR3 totals 17 residues. Germline CDR1 SGHDN, CDR2 FVKESK. The CDR3 sequence is CASSQDWGRTMNTEAFF. In DNA, the CDR3 is TGTGCCAGCAGCCAAGATTGGGGGCGTACTATGAACACTGAAGCTTTCTTT.

In its sample, this clone was seen once. The chain employs TRBV27 and TRBJ1-6; TRBD1 might be the D (6 bases). CDR3 length: 15 residues. V lost 6 bases to trimming and J lost 4 bases, with 13 bases between them. Germline V CDR1 and CDR2: MNHEY, SMNVEV (reference sequence). This chain's CDR3 is CASSLWTDYNSPLHF. CDR3 nucleotides: TGTGCCAGCAGCCTCTGGACAGATTATAATTCACCCCTCCACTTT.

This sequence joins TRBV19 and TRBJ2-6; 7 bases agree with TRBD1. With 6 bases clipped from V and 1 base from J, the junction kept 3 bases outside the gene matches. Germline-derived CDR1 and CDR2 are LNHDA and SQIVND (reference sequence). This CDR3 is built from 15 residues. Here the CDR3 reads CASRDRVSGANVLTF. The CDR3 bases are TGTGCCAGTAGAGACAGGGTTTCTGGGGCCAACGTCCTGACTTTC.

J is TRBJ2-7 and V is TRBV28, with 8 bases that match TRBD1. With 3 bases clipped from V and 4 bases from J, the junction kept 14 bases outside the gene matches. Germline V gives CDR1 MDHEN, CDR2 SYDVKM. The CDR3 totals 17 residues. This CDR3 is CASSFQPPGQAGYEQYF. CDR3 nucleotides: TGTGCCAGCAGTTTCCAGCCGCCGGGACAGGCAGGTTACGAGCAGTACTTC. Full variable domain (rest looked up from reference TRBV28 and TRBJ2-7): DVKVTQSSRYLVKRTGEKVFLECVQDMDHENMFWYRQDPGLGLRLIYFSYDVKMKEKGDIPEGYSVSREKKERFSLILESASTNQTSMYLCASSFQPPGQAGYEQYFGPGTRLTVT.

The chain combines TRBV6-1 with TRBJ1-2; D is unresolved. The CDR3 contains 15 residues. Trimming stripped 3 bases from V and 0 bases from J, with 11 bases between. Germline CDR1 MNHNS, CDR2 SASEGT. This chain's CDR3 is CASSEDGRPNYGYTF. Here the CDR3 DNA reads TGTGCCAGCAGTGAGGACGGACGCCCTAACTATGGCTACACCTTC.

The chain employs TRBV9 and TRBJ1-1; D uncertain. The CDR3 runs to 13 residues. Between the trimmed V and J ends, which lost 4 bases and 1 base, there was a span of 8 bases. Germline V gene sequence: CDR1 SGDLS, CDR2 YYNGEE. CDR3 loop: CASSKGQNTEAFF. The CDR3 DNA reads TGTGCCAGCAGCAAGGGCCAGAACACTGAAGCTTTCTTT.